These 2 T cell receptor beta chains originate from one sample sequenced in a study of PD-L1 blockade in urothelial cancer (dated by TCRdb to the late 2010s). To prepare the library, the immunoSEQ multiplex PCR assay was applied. This is the immuneACCESS table as TCRdb keeps it, with only in-frame sequences that have V and J called. A part of the clones is gone; compared with another copy, unresolved V genes explain less than half, and the rest is unexplained. A total of 70,000 or so clones appear in this sample, approximately 88% of them only once. The ten most abundant clones make up roughly 3.2% of the sample. This specimen consisted of PBMCs, obtained around atezolizumab (anti-PD-L1) treatment. These receptor sequences come from a man aged 55 to 70 with urothelial cancer.

This rearrangement joins TRBV28 to TRBJ2-7; D possibly corresponds to TRBD2 (6 bases). This CDR3 is 16 amino acids long. The V gene lost 3 bases and the J gene lost 0 bases, with 15 bases spanning the gap. The germline V gene encodes CDR1 MDHEN and CDR2 SYDVKM. The CDR3 bases are TGTGCCAGCAGTTTTACTTTATTAGCGGACTCCTACGAGCAGTACTTC. Amino acid sequence: CASSFTLLADSYEQYF.

The chain carries TRBV18 and TRBJ2-3, with D perhaps TRBD2 (5 bases). The germline CDR1 and CDR2 sequences are KGHSH and LQKENI. The CDR3 covers 19 residues. Trimming shortened V by 1 base and J by 0 bases, and 20 bases separated the two germline ends. The DNA for the CDR3 is TGTGCCAGCTCACCACAGCTCTCCTTATCGGGGTCTAGCACAGATACGCAGTATTTT. It codes for CASSPQLSLSGSSTDTQYF. The whole variable domain, filled in from reference TRBV18 and TRBJ2-3, reads NAGVMQNPRHLVRRRGQEARLRCSPMKGHSHVYWYRQLPEEGLKFMVYLQKENIIDESGMPKERFSAEFPKEGPSILRIQQVVRGDSAAYFCASSPQLSLSGSSTDTQYFGPGTRLTVL.